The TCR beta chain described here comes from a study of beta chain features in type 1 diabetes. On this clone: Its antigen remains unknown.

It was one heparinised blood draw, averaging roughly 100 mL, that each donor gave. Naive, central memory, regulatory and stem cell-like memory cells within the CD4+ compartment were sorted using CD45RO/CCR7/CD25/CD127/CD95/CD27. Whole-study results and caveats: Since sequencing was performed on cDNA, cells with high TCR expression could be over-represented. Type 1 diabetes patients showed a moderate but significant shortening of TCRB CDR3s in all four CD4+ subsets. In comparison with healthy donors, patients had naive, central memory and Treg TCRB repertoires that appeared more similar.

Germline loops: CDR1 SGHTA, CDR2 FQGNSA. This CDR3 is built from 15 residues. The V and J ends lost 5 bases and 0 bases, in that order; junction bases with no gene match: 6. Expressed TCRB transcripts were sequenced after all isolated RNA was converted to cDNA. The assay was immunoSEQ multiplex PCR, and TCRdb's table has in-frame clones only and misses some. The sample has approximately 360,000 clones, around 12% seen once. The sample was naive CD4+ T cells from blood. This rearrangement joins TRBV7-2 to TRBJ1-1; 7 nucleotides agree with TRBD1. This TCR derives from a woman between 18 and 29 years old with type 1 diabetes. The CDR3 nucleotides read TGTGCCAGCAGCCCAGTGACAGGGTTGAACACTGAAGCTTTCTTT. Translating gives CASSPVTGLNTEAFF.